This TCR beta chain comes out of a study of graft-versus-host responses after intestinal transplantation. Whole-study context: Grafts that recipients had were multivisceral, liver-intestinal, or isolated intestinal transplants. Anti-thymocyte globulin served as induction for all recipients, who then took tacrolimus and steroids for about 3 years.

Assay: immunoSEQ multiplex PCR; the TCRdb copy retains only in-frame clones and omits some. Of 29,000 or so clones listed, more than 70% are singletons. Overall study findings and caveats: GvH clones were identified in recipient marrow, with some first appearing in ileum or blood. Declines in HvG clones occurring early post-transplant were associated with peak circulating GvH clone levels.

After removal of 3 bases from V and 3 bases from J, the junction contained 8 bases not matched to a gene. Germline CDR1 is MGHRA and CDR2 is YSYEKL. The CDR3 has 17 amino acids. Graft tissue was processed to release intraepithelial and lamina propria lymphocytes. On this clone itself: Its matching antigen is unknown.

This specimen was ileum tissue, taken 98 days after intestinal transplantation. The sequence was obtained from a human patient who received an intestinal transplant, so some T cells may come from the graft donor. The chain joins TRBV4-1 to TRBJ1-3; 10 bases are a match to TRBD1. DNA of the CDR3: TGCGCCAGCAGCCAGCGGTCGACAGGGGGCCTTGGAAACACCATATATTTT. Translated, it gives CASSQRSTGGLGNTIYF.